This note documents a single T cell receptor beta chain sequence. The antigen is not known. CDR1 and CDR2 (germline): SGHRS, YFSETQ. The CDR3 is made up of 12 amino acids. The V end was cut by 1 base, the J end by 6 bases, with 6 bases between. In the source study's methods: Without quality scores, immunoSEQ junctional reads could not be filtered like full-length reads. Data came from immunoSEQ multiplex PCR; TCRdb stores just in-frame clones and leaves some out. V and J calls and clone size come straight from that table; D and trimming were deduced from the DNA. The sample has a few million clones; 90% to 95% are singletons. This entry belongs to a study of shared clonotypes between healthy human individuals. The study's findings and limits: The study sampled only blood, and tissue repertoires likely differ. On the whole, naive subsets had larger estimated richness than memory subsets had. Against clonotypes common to all four donors, non-shared ones had lower generation probabilities.

This receptor was obtained from a man aged 18 to 29 in good health. Some clones in this sample may be carry-over from other donors' samples. Material: naive CD4+ T cells from PBMCs. Subset: CD45RA+ positively selected. The chain couples TRBV5-1 to TRBJ2-3, with D hard to call. CDR3 nucleotides: TGCGCCAGCAGCTTGTGGCAGGATACGCAGTATTTT. Residues: CASSLWQDTQYF.